This TCR beta chain appears in the sequencing data of a study of CD8+ T cells in alopecia areata. Study details: Among treated patients, oral tofacitinib was administered at 5 to 10 mg twice daily.

General study findings and limits: Compared with normal scalp, lesional scalp had higher clonality and more expanded CD8+ clones. Researchers reported that TCR sharing among patients proved less clear than in mice, possibly HLA-linked.

Extraction and reverse transcription of RNA yielded cDNA as the sequencing template. Measured with immunoSEQ multiplex PCR; TCRdb has only the in-frame clones, and not every one. The data contain over 150,000 clones, roughly 63% of them singletons. Germline V CDR1 and CDR2: LGHNA, YSLEER. The CDR3 length is 13 residues. The V end was cut by 0 bases, the J end by 5 bases, with 5 bases between. It was from alopecia areata patients that lesional scalp punch biopsies and peripheral blood were collected. The table lists this clone with a few counts. Its antigen remains unidentified. J is TRBJ1-5 and V is TRBV4-3; no reliable D call. This TCR was recovered from a human donor with alopecia areata. The sequences come from CD4+ T cells sorted from blood, collected at week 0. CDR3 amino acids: CASSQDQDQPQHF. DNA for the CDR3: TGCGCCAGCAGCCAAGATCAGGATCAGCCCCAGCATTTT.